These 30 T cell receptor beta chains were all obtained from the same sample, sequenced in a study of prognosis after radiotherapy for stage I lung cancer. By two-round multiplex PCR, the TCR beta CDR3 was amplified from genomic DNA. Amplification during the initial PCR round employed primers specific to each TRBV and TRBJ gene. TCRdb re-called the multiplex PCR reads through MiXCR, storing one row per CDR3 protein. This sample has under 75,000 distinct CDR3 sequences, with 26% found just once. The specimen comprised PBMCs, sampled before or after stereotactic body radiation therapy (not recorded which). These receptors were collected from a donor aged 50 or older with non-small cell lung cancer.

This clonotype was seen repeatedly, ten times or more. J is TRBJ1-5 and V is TRBV12-3 or TRBV12-4; D is unresolved. The CDR3 spans 15 residues. The V end lost 5 bases, the J end lost 2 bases, and 13 bases lay between the germline ends. The CDR3 bases are TGTGCCAGCAGTCTCCGCTCGACGGGCAATCAGCCCCAGCATTTT. The encoded protein is CASSLRSTGNQPQHF.

The sample holds many counts of this clonotype. This chain uses TRBV7-6 with TRBJ2-3; 7 bases line up with TRBD1. Germline V gene sequence: CDR1 SGHVS, CDR2 FNYEAQ. J lost 7 bases, V lost 5 bases, and 3 bases had no gene match. CDR3 size: 12 residues. Written as DNA, the CDR3 is TGTGCCAGCAGCCGGGGACAGAATACGCAGTATTTT. Its translation is CASSRGQNTQYF.

The table lists this clonotype with many counts. The chain carries TRBV11-3 and TRBJ2-1, with 10 bases matching TRBD2. Germline V CDR1 and CDR2: SGHNT, YENEEA. This CDR3 has 15 amino acids. The trim removed 5 bases at V and 6 bases at J, leaving 7 bases unmatched. The CDR3 protein is CASSGQRGGVNEQFF. The CDR3 DNA reads TGTGCCAGCAGCGGTCAGCGGGGGGGCGTCAATGAGCAGTTCTTC.

The chain employs TRBV7-9 and TRBJ1-6; TRBD1 is a possible D gene (5 bases). CDR1 SEHNR and CDR2 FQNEAQ come from the germline V gene (reference sequence). The ends were cut back, 4 bases at V and 9 bases at J, with 16 bases in the middle. The CDR3 contains 15 residues. In DNA, the CDR3 is TGTGCCAGCAGCTCCTCTGGACACAAGGTTTCACCCCTCCACTTT. It translates to CASSSSGHKVSPLHF.

This clonotype was found many times. J is TRBJ1-5 and V is TRBV7-2; a possible D gene is TRBD1 (6 bases). The ends were cut back, 2 bases at V and 0 bases at J, with 8 bases in the middle. Germline V CDR1 and CDR2: SGHTA, FQGNSA. This CDR3 comprises 15 residues. DNA for the CDR3: TGTGCCAGCAGCTTACGCAGGGGTAGCAATCAGCCCCAGCATTTT. Translated: CASSLRRGSNQPQHF. The complete variable domain, with remaining parts taken from reference TRBV7-2 and TRBJ1-5, reads GAGVSQSPSNKVTEKGKDVELRCDPISGHTALYWYRQSLGQGLEFLIYFQGNSAPDKSGLPSDRFSAERTGGSVSTLTIQRTQQEDSAVYLCASSLRRGSNQPQHFGDGTRLSIL.

Points on this clonotype: This is likely an artifact of a read error, given a far larger clone one base away. The rearrangement joins TRBV6-2 or TRBV6-3 to TRBJ1-1; D gene ambiguous. The CDR3 consists of 12 residues. Germline V gene sequence: CDR1 MNHEY, CDR2 SVGEGT. Trimming took 1 base from V and 3 from J, leaving 3 bases between them. The CDR3 coding sequence is TGTGCCAGCAGTTACTTGCACACTGAAGCTTTCTTT. This gives the protein CASSYLHTEAFF.

The chain joins TRBV6-2 or TRBV6-3 to TRBJ2-7; 11 bases map to TRBD1. The CDR3 runs to 17 residues. V was pared by 2 bases and J by 3 bases, with 9 bases of the junction left unmatched. CDR1 MNHEY and CDR2 SVGEGT come from the germline V gene. In DNA, the CDR3 is TGTGCCAGCAGTTACAACTTCGGGACAGGGGGACACTACGAGCAGTACTTC. Its protein is CASSYNFGTGGHYEQYF.

This clonotype has at least ten counts. This rearrangement joins TRBV7-9 to TRBJ2-7; the D gene could be TRBD1 or TRBD2 (5 bases each). The germline CDR1 and CDR2 sequences are SEHNR and FQNEAQ (reference sequence). V was pared by 5 bases and J by 2 bases, with 10 bases between. The length of the CDR3 is 13 residues. CDR3 in amino acids: CASSPGPTYEQYF. Here the CDR3 DNA reads TGTGCCAGCAGCCCGGGACCCACCTACGAGCAGTACTTC.

The genes are TRBV5-1 and TRBJ1-3; D uncertain. V was pared by 4 bases and J by 8 bases, with 22 bases between. The CDR3 extends over 16 amino acids. From germline, CDR1 is SGHRS and CDR2 YFSETQ. The CDR3 region is CASSADGTNYGYTIYF. CDR3 DNA sequence: TGCGCCAGCAGCGCCGACGGTACTAACTATGGCTACACCATATATTTT.

This clonotype was detected ten times or more. The rearrangement links TRBV15 to TRBJ1-2; 9 positions match TRBD1. J was trimmed by 2 bases and V by 3 bases; bases with no gene match: 4. The CDR3 sequence is 15 residues long. Per the germline V gene, CDR1 is LNHNV and CDR2 is YYDKDF (reference sequence). Here the CDR3 DNA reads TGTGCCACCAGCAGGACAGGGGGGGCGAACTATGGCTACACCTTC. Translating gives CATSRTGGANYGYTF.

Notes on this clonotype: This may be a read error, as it is one base from a much larger clone. The missing conserved phenylalanine or tryptophan at the end of this CDR3 makes a read error likely. The chain is built from TRBV20-1 and TRBJ2-1, with 14 bases identical to TRBD2. Germline V gives CDR1 DFQATT, CDR2 SNEGSKA (reference sequence). Germline trimming cut 1 base from V and 0 bases from J; bases unmatched to any gene: 8. The CDR3 extends over 19 amino acids. CDR3 amino acids: CSARALRTSGGSSYNEQFL. The CDR3 nucleotides are TGCAGTGCTAGAGCCCTCCGGACTAGCGGGGGGAGCTCCTACAATGAGCAGTTCTTA.

As regards this clonotype: The likely explanation is a read error, given a far larger clone one base away. The chain combines TRBV6-8 with TRBJ1-1; 7 bases line up with TRBD1. The germline gives CDR1 MNHGY, CDR2 SAAAGT. The V and J ends lost 9 bases and 8 bases, in that order; junction bases with no gene match: 12. The CDR3 consists of 13 residues. The CDR3 region has the DNA TGTGCCAGTAGAGGACAGGTGGCTGGGGAAGCTTTCTTT. It yields the protein CASRGQVAGEAFF.

This clonotype has ten or more counts. V gene TRBV29-1 combines with J gene TRBJ2-3, with 10 bases that match TRBD2. The CDR3 is 14 amino acids. Germline CDR1 reads SQVTM; CDR2 reads ANQGSEA. The V gene end was trimmed by 5 bases and the J gene end by 5 bases; junction bases not matched to a gene: 7. The CDR3 coding sequence is TGCAGCGTTTCCCATAGCGGGGGGTTAGATACGCAGTATTTT. This codes for CSVSHSGGLDTQYF.

This clonotype was picked up many times. The rearrangement links TRBV5-8 to TRBJ2-3; the match to TRBD1 covers 7 bases. The V and J ends lost 4 bases and 2 bases, in that order; junction bases with no gene match: 7. The CDR3 loop spans 15 amino acids. In germline, CDR1 is SGHTS, CDR2 YDEGEE. The CDR3 DNA sequence: TGTGCCAGCAGCATCACAGGGGTAGTCACAGATACGCAGTATTTT. This translates into CASSITGVVTDTQYF.

The chain joins TRBV5-1 to TRBJ2-1; 11 nucleotides match TRBD1. Germline CDR1 and CDR2: SGHRS and YFSETQ. This CDR3 has 15 residues. The CDR3 DNA reads TGCTCCAACAGCTTGGACAGGGGGCCCTACAATGAGCAGTTCTTC. Protein product: CSNSLDRGPYNEQFF.

At least ten counts were recorded for this clonotype. The chain couples TRBV19 to TRBJ1-6; possibly TRBD1 for D (5 bases). Germline CDR1 is LNHDA and CDR2 is SQIVND (reference sequence). This CDR3 region has 17 residues. The ends were cut back, 4 bases at V and 6 bases at J, with 19 bases in the middle. The CDR3 coding sequence is TGTGCCAGTAGTAGGTCTTATATTACCGGGACTAATTCACCCCTCCACTTT. This translates into CASSRSYITGTNSPLHF.

This clonotype was seen at least ten times. The gene calls are TRBV6-2 or TRBV6-3 and TRBJ1-1; D ambiguous. The germline V gene has CDR1 MNHEY and CDR2 SVGEGT. This CDR3 contains 15 residues. With 5 bases removed from V and 1 base from J, the gap between germline ends came to 14 bases. CDR3 coding DNA: TGTGCCAGCAGTGACCAATCGGCTTCGAACACTGAAGCTTTCTTT. Protein product: CASSDQSASNTEAFF.

The table lists this clonotype with many counts. V gene TRBV12-3 or TRBV12-4 combines with J gene TRBJ2-6; unclear D gene. The germline V and J ends were trimmed by 7 bases and 0 bases, with 4 bases remaining between them. CDR3 length: 13 amino acids. In DNA, the CDR3 is TGTGCCAGCAAAGACTCTGGGGCCAACGTCCTGACTTTC. It specifies CASKDSGANVLTF.

About this clonotype: One base away lies a much larger clone, so this may be a sequencing read error. The V call is TRBV29-1, the J call TRBJ2-3, with 8 bases matching TRBD1. The ends lost 6 bases at V and 1 base at J; junction bases unmatched: 9. From germline, CDR1 is SQVTM and CDR2 ANQGSEA. CDR3 size: 15 residues. DNA for the CDR3: TGCAGCGTCGTGATTGCGGGACAGGGCACAGATACGCAGTATTTT. Its translation: CSVVIAGQGTDTQYF.

This clonotype showed up many times. This chain uses TRBV5-1 with TRBJ2-3; a possible D gene is TRBD2 (6 bases). This CDR3 contains 16 residues. V was cut by 7 bases and J by 4 bases, with 22 bases left in between. Germline CDR1 and CDR2: SGHRS and YFSETQ. The CDR3 coding sequence is TGCGCCAGCTTCCCGGGGGACGGCCCGGGAGCAGATACGCAGTATTTT. This translates into CASFPGDGPGADTQYF.

This clonotype has a count of ten or more. The V gene is TRBV10-2, the J gene TRBJ2-7; TRBD1 is a possible D gene (5 bases). The CDR3 sequence is 12 residues long. V dropped 2 bases and J dropped 7 bases, with 9 bases sitting between them. Germline loops: CDR1 WSHSY, CDR2 SAAADI. The chain's CDR3 is CASSEQGTEQYF. The CDR3 DNA reads TGCGCCAGCAGTGAGCAGGGTACGGAGCAGTACTTC.

This clonotype was recorded at least ten times. The chain couples TRBV3-1 to TRBJ1-2; TRBD1 might be the D (5 bases). With 1 base removed from V and 5 bases from J, the gap between germline ends came to 14 bases. Germline V lookup: CDR1 LGHDT, CDR2 YNNKEL (reference sequence). The CDR3 sequence is 15 residues long. The CDR3 loop reads CASSQVQGAGYGYTF. The CDR3 nucleotides are TGTGCCAGCAGCCAAGTGCAGGGAGCGGGGTATGGCTACACCTTC.

This clonotype showed up many times. This rearrangement joins TRBV3-1 to TRBJ1-4; 9 bases map to TRBD1. With 4 bases clipped from V and 8 bases from J, the junction kept 8 bases outside the gene matches. The CDR3 covers 15 residues. Germline V CDR1 and CDR2: LGHDT, YNNKEL (reference sequence). CDR3: CASSRSGQGREKLFF. The CDR3 nucleotides are TGTGCCAGCAGCCGGAGTGGACAGGGGAGGGAAAAACTGTTTTTT.

This clonotype was counted a single time. Only one base separates this from a far larger clonotype, so it likely reflects a read error. The chain recombines TRBV6-2 or TRBV6-3 with TRBJ2-2; tentative D call: TRBD2 (5 bases). This CDR3 comprises 14 residues. The V gene's germline CDR1 is MNHEY and CDR2 SVGEGT. The CDR3 region has the DNA TGTGCCAGCATTAGACACCAAAACACCGGGGAGCTGCTTTTT. Protein product: CASIRHQNTGELLF.

This clonotype was seen ten or more times. This chain uses TRBV14 with TRBJ1-1; D is perhaps TRBD1 (6 bases). Trimming left V 1 base short and J 5 bases short, with 17 bases between. Germline V gene lookup returns CDR1 SGHDN and CDR2 FVKESK. This CDR3 comprises 16 residues. CDR3 bases: TGTGCCAGCAGCCAAGTGCCTCGGCCGCAGGGGACTGAAGCTTTCTTT. This gives the protein CASSQVPRPQGTEAFF.

This clonotype was observed many times. The CDR3 DNA is TGTGCCAGCGGTTCCCCTAGCGGGGCCGGGGAGCTGTTTTTT. This encodes CASGSPSGAGELFF. V is TRBV7-2 and J is TRBJ2-2, with 9 bases matching TRBD2. CDR3 length: 14 amino acids. The J segment lost 6 bases and the V segment lost 8 bases, leaving 7 bases of the junction unmatched. The germline V gene encodes CDR1 SGHTA and CDR2 FQGNSA.

This clonotype was detected many times. This sequence joins TRBV7-9 and TRBJ1-2; D ambiguous. The CDR3 spans 14 residues. V was pared by 1 base and J by 0 bases, with 6 bases between. Germline CDR1 and CDR2: SEHNR and FQNEAQ (reference sequence). The CDR3 here is CASSLGTANYGYTF. The DNA for the CDR3 is TGTGCCAGCAGCTTAGGGACGGCTAACTATGGCTACACCTTC.

This clonotype was counted many times. The V gene is TRBV19, the J gene TRBJ1-6; D not certain. The CDR3 spans 13 residues. Germline CDR1 and CDR2: LNHDA and SQIVND (reference sequence). Trimming stripped 8 bases from V and 9 bases from J, with 14 bases between. The CDR3 region has the DNA TGTGCCAGTCGTCCGGACCAAGGTTCACCCCTCCACTTT. As protein: CASRPDQGSPLHF.

This clonotype was detected ten times or more. The chain recombines TRBV5-1 with TRBJ2-2, with D tentatively TRBD1 (6 bases). The CDR3 runs 16 residues. Trimming took 1 base from V and 7 from J, leaving 17 bases between them. The germline V gene has CDR1 SGHRS and CDR2 YFSETQ. In DNA form, the CDR3 reads TGCGCCAGCAGCTTGTCGACAGGAGGATGGGGCGGGGAGCTGTTTTTT. The encoded protein is CASSLSTGGWGGELFF.

The sample holds many counts of this clonotype. The chain carries TRBV18 and TRBJ2-1; a possible D gene is TRBD2 (7 bases). The germline V and J ends were trimmed by 2 bases and 2 bases, with 10 bases remaining between them. The V gene's germline CDR1 is KGHSH and CDR2 LQKENI. CDR3 length: 15 residues. For the CDR3, the DNA is TGTGCCAGCTCACCAAACGGGGGGCCCTACAATGAGCAGTTCTTC. Its translation: CASSPNGGPYNEQFF.